The next 6 T cell receptor beta chains were all read from a single sample in a study of a mutant IDH1 vaccine in newly diagnosed glioma. Time point in this sample: week 11, during vaccination. A single vaccine dose contained 300 ug of mutant IDH1 20-mer peptide, and topical imiquimod was used with it. These receptors lack a known antigen. TCRdb keeps only in-frame clones here, not all; method: immunoSEQ multiplex PCR. This sample yields 20,000 to 25,000 clones, of which just under 90% are seen a single time; 5% to 7% belongs to the top ten. Sequenced material: PBMCs, taken from a glioma patient whose treatment included an IDH1 peptide vaccine. The receptors derive from a woman in her thirties or forties with glioma.

CDR3 residues: CASSSPLRGQNSPLHF. The CDR3 DNA follows: TGTGCCAGCAGTTCCCCCTTAAGGGGTCAAAATTCACCCCTCCACTTT. The chain uses TRBV27 and TRBJ1-6; possibly TRBD1 for D (5 bases). Germline V gene data show CDR1 as MNHEY and CDR2 as SMNVEV (reference sequence). Trimming removed 4 bases from V and 7 bases from J, with 17 bases in between. This CDR3 has 16 residues.

The chain combines TRBV12-1 with TRBJ1-1; the listed D gene, TRBD1, was not tested against the DNA. TRBV12-1 is a listed pseudogene. The CDR3 has 13 amino acids. CDR3 in amino acids: CASSHTGWGEAFF. Written as DNA, the CDR3 is TGTGCCAGCAGCCACACAGGGTGGGGTGAAGCTTTCTTT.

This clone was detected only once. The rearrangement links TRBV5-1 to TRBJ1-4; D is unclear. V lost 3 bases and J lost 5, with 8 bases in between. From germline, CDR1 is SGHRS and CDR2 YFSETQ. The CDR3 has 13 amino acids. The CDR3 sequence is CASSWLGNEKLFF. Here the CDR3 DNA reads TGCGCCAGCAGCTGGTTGGGCAATGAAAAACTGTTTTTT. Based on the CDR3 plus reference TRBV5-1 and TRBJ1-4, the full variable domain is KAGVTQTPRYLIKTRGQQVTLSCSPISGHRSVSWYQQTPGQGLQFLFEYFSETQRNKGNFPGRFSGRQFSNSRSEMNVSTLELGDSALYLCASSWLGNEKLFFGSGTQLSVL.

The chain recombines TRBV5-1 with TRBJ2-1, with D unresolved. Germline CDR1 and CDR2: SGHRS and YFSETQ. This CDR3 has 14 amino acids. Trimming cost V 0 bases and J 6 bases, with 10 bases left between them. In DNA form, the CDR3 reads TGCGCCAGCAGCTTGGTTCTCCCACCCAATGAGCAGTTCTTC. It is translated as CASSLVLPPNEQFF.

The chain employs TRBV7-9 and TRBJ2-5, with 8 bases aligning to TRBD1. The CDR3 loop spans 15 amino acids. Looked up from germline, CDR1 is SEHNR and CDR2 is FQNEAQ (reference sequence). J lost 2 bases, V lost 2 bases, and 4 bases had no gene match. Here the CDR3 reads CASSLIQGGQETQYF. CDR3 nucleotide sequence: TGTGCCAGCAGCTTAATACAGGGGGGACAAGAGACCCAGTACTTC. Full variable domain (missing parts from reference TRBV7-9 and TRBJ2-5): DTGVSQNPRHKITKRGQNVTFRCDPISEHNRLYWYRQTLGQGPEFLTYFQNEAQLEKSRLLSDRFSAERPKGSFSTLEIQRTEQGDSAMYLCASSLIQGGQETQYFGPGTRLLVL.

V gene TRBV6-5 combines with J gene TRBJ2-5, with 7 bases identical to TRBD1. Germline V lookup: CDR1 MNHEY, CDR2 SVGAGI. J was trimmed by 1 base and V by 2 bases; bases with no gene match: 1. The CDR3 sequence is 14 residues long. The CDR3 loop reads CASSYGDSQETQYF. In DNA, the CDR3 is TGTGCCAGCAGTTACGGGGACAGCCAAGAGACCCAGTACTTC.